One sample yielded the 24 T cell receptor beta chains listed below, sequenced in a study of cytomegalovirus exposure and HLA in healthy donors. The PCR made use of 60 Vbeta and 13 Jbeta primers. Clones were read by immunoSEQ multiplex PCR, and TCRdb kept only the in-frame ones, dropping some. Among around 130,000 clones, about 73% were seen once, and the ten largest hold less than 7%. The sample taken for sequencing was PBMCs. These receptor sequences come from a woman in her forties or fifties in good health and CMV-seropositive.

This clone was counted ten times or more. The genes are TRBV5-1 and TRBJ1-3; 7 nucleotides align to TRBD1. The junction had 7 bases not matched to a gene; V was cut back by 0 bases and J by 1 base. Germline V gene data show CDR1 as SGHRS and CDR2 as YFSETQ. This CDR3 contains 17 residues. CDR3 region: CASSLEAATGSGNTIYF. Here the CDR3 DNA reads TGCGCCAGCAGCTTGGAGGCCGCGACAGGGTCTGGAAACACCATATATTTT.

The chain is built from TRBV11-3 and TRBJ2-1; tentative D call: TRBD1 (5 bases). This CDR3 is built from 15 residues. Germline V CDR1 and CDR2: SGHNT, YENEEA. With 3 bases removed from V and 4 bases from J, the gap between germline ends came to 13 bases. In DNA, the CDR3 is TGTGCCAGCAGCTTCGGGCAGGGCCTATACAATGAGCAGTTCTTC. Protein product: CASSFGQGLYNEQFF. The whole variable domain, remainder taken from reference TRBV11-3 and TRBJ2-1, is EAGVVQSPRYKIIEKKQPVAFWCNPISGHNTLYWYLQNLGQGPELLIRYENEEAVDDSQLPKDRFSAERLKGVDSTLKIQPAELGDSAVYLCASSFGQGLYNEQFFGPGTRLTVL.

This sequence joins TRBV5-4 and TRBJ2-5; D is possibly TRBD1 (6 bases). Between the trimmed V and J ends, which lost 1 base and 5 bases, there was a span of 12 bases. CDR1 SGHNT and CDR2 YYREEE come from the germline V gene (reference sequence). CDR3 size: 14 residues. The CDR3 bases are TGTGCCAGCAGCTTGAAATACAGGGCTGAGACCCAGTACTTC. Its translation: CASSLKYRAETQYF. The full variable domain, rest sourced from reference TRBV5-4 and TRBJ2-5, is ETGVTQSPTHLIKTRGQQVTLRCSSQSGHNTVSWYQQALGQGPQFIFQYYREEENGRGNFPPRFSGLQFPNYSSELNVNALELDDSALYLCASSLKYRAETQYFGPGTRLLVL.

V is TRBV5-1 and J is TRBJ1-3; D ambiguous. This CDR3 is 14 amino acids long. V lost 4 bases and J 8 bases, leaving 16 bases between the germline ends. Looked up from germline, CDR1 is SGHRS and CDR2 is YFSETQ. For the CDR3, the DNA is TGCGCCAGCAGCCTAGATACCAACGGCGACACCATATATTTT. Protein: CASSLDTNGDTIYF.

V is TRBV6-1 and J is TRBJ1-1; 10 bases line up with TRBD1. CDR1 MNHNS and CDR2 SASEGT come from the germline V gene. The CDR3 is made up of 15 amino acids. V lost 7 bases to trimming and J lost 1 base; unmatched junction nucleotides: 6. CDR3 region: CASKRQGAGNTEAFF. In nucleotides, the CDR3 is TGTGCCAGCAAGAGACAGGGGGCCGGGAACACTGAAGCTTTCTTT.

This clone was detected only once. The chain has TRBV18 and TRBJ2-7; D is perhaps TRBD2 (5 bases). Germline values: CDR1 KGHSH, CDR2 LQKENI. This CDR3 has 13 amino acids. V was clipped by 0 bases and J by 13 bases, with 16 bases between them. The DNA of the CDR3 is TGTGCCAGCTCACCACCTGGAGGTCAGGCCCTTTACTTC. Translated: CASSPPGGQALYF.

Only a few counts were recorded for this clone. At one boundary the junction diverges from the germline segment, which might be a read error. The chain is built from TRBV7-8 and TRBJ1-2; 8 bases line up with TRBD1. The CDR3 is 14 amino acids. The germline V gene encodes CDR1 SGHVS and CDR2 FQNEAQ. The DNA for the CDR3 is TGTGCCAGCAGCTTCGACAGGGGTTGGGATGGCTACCCCTTC. Its protein is CASSFDRGWDGYPF.

Worth noting for this clone: Mismatch with germline at one junction end may stem from a read error. This sequence joins TRBV5-1 and TRBJ2-1; TRBD1 matches at 9 bases. CDR1 is SGHRS and CDR2 is YFSETQ in the germline V gene. CDR3 length: 16 residues. The CDR3 protein is CASRLVGQGIPNEQFF. The CDR3 DNA follows: TGCGCCAGCCGCTTGGTGGGACAGGGAATTCCCAATGAGCAGTTCTTC. The whole variable domain, filled in from reference TRBV5-1 and TRBJ2-1, reads KAGVTQTPRYLIKTRGQQVTLSCSPISGHRSVSWYQQTPGQGLQFLFEYFSETQRNKGNFPGRFSGRQFSNSRSEMNVSTLELGDSALYLCASRLVGQGIPNEQFFGPGTRLTVL.

This clone has just one count. The V gene is TRBV18, the J gene TRBJ2-5; 11 bases map to TRBD2. Germline lookup yields CDR1 KGHSH and CDR2 LQKENI. J lost 0 bases, V lost 3 bases, and 3 bases had no gene match. The CDR3 is 16 amino acids. CDR3 sequence: CASSPRLAGYQETQYF. The CDR3 nucleotides read TGTGCCAGCTCACCGAGACTAGCGGGGTACCAAGAGACCCAGTACTTC. Variable domain in full (rest from reference TRBV18 and TRBJ2-5): NAGVMQNPRHLVRRRGQEARLRCSPMKGHSHVYWYRQLPEEGLKFMVYLQKENIIDESGMPKERFSAEFPKEGPSILRIQQVVRGDSAAYFCASSPRLAGYQETQYFGPGTRLLVL.

The V gene is TRBV19, the J gene TRBJ2-5, with 8 bases lining up with TRBD2. CDR3 size: 14 residues. The V gene end was trimmed by 5 bases and the J gene end by 4 bases; junction bases not matched to a gene: 6. CDR1 and CDR2 from the germline V gene are LNHDA and SQIVND (reference sequence). This CDR3 reads CASSSGGVPETQYF. CDR3 nucleotides: TGTGCCAGTAGTTCCGGGGGGGTCCCAGAGACCCAGTACTTC.

This clone has a handful of counts. The chain is built from TRBV4-1 and TRBJ1-6, with D possibly matching TRBD1 (6 bases). The V and J ends lost 0 bases and 9 bases respectively, with 15 bases between them. The CDR3 contains 16 residues. The germline CDR1 and CDR2 sequences are MGHRA and YSYEKL. The CDR3 here is CASSQEGGGDFSPLHF. CDR3 bases: TGCGCCAGCAGCCAAGAAGGGGGGGGAGATTTTTCACCCCTCCACTTT.

The chain uses TRBV4-2 and TRBJ1-2; 8 nucleotides line up with TRBD1. The CDR3 is 15 amino acids. V lost 4 bases to trimming and J lost 4 bases; unmatched junction nucleotides: 8. Germline V lookup: CDR1 LGHNA, CDR2 YNFKEQ. CDR3 protein: CASSPQGDRLYGYTF. CDR3 nucleotides: TGTGCCAGCAGCCCACAAGGGGACAGGCTCTATGGCTACACCTTC.

The chain recombines TRBV7-9 with TRBJ1-2; the match to TRBD1 covers 7 bases. Trimming took 4 bases from V and 13 from J; bases not matched to a gene: 9. Germline CDR1 and CDR2: SEHNR and FQNEAQ (reference sequence). This CDR3 has 12 amino acids. The DNA for the CDR3 is TGTGCCAGCAGCTACGACAGGGCCCGGCTCACCTTC. It is translated as CASSYDRARLTF.

For the CDR3, the DNA is TGTGCCAGCAGCCAAGATTCAACGGGGGGGAACACCGGGGAGCTGTTTTTT. This gives the protein CASSQDSTGGNTGELFF. The chain joins TRBV4-2 to TRBJ2-2; 7 nucleotides match TRBD2. This CDR3 is built from 17 residues. The junction had 5 bases not matched to a gene; V was cut back by 0 bases and J by 1 base. The germline V gene has CDR1 LGHNA and CDR2 YNFKEQ.

The rearrangement uses TRBV5-1 and TRBJ2-2; TRBD1 matches at 8 bases. The germline gives CDR1 SGHRS, CDR2 YFSETQ. Trimming at V came to 5 bases and at J to 3 bases, leaving 3 bases not matched to a gene. This CDR3 has 14 amino acids. The CDR3 DNA sequence: TGCGCCAGCAGACTGACAGGGGACACCGGGGAGCTGTTTTTT. It codes for CASRLTGDTGELFF.

The CDR3 spells CASSLARGSTDTQYF. The CDR3 bases are TGTGCCAGCAGCTTAGCCAGAGGGAGCACAGATACGCAGTATTTT. This sequence joins TRBV7-2 and TRBJ2-3, with D tentatively TRBD2 (5 bases). V lost 0 bases and J lost 0, with 7 bases in between. In germline, CDR1 is SGHTA, CDR2 FQGNSA. The CDR3 is made up of 15 amino acids.

This clone was observed a few times. V gene TRBV6-1 combines with J gene TRBJ1-6; 7 bases are a match to TRBD1. The CDR3 has 14 residues. V shed 7 bases, J shed 8 bases, and the junction held 8 bases outside the gene matches. Germline CDR1 is MNHNS and CDR2 is SASEGT. The CDR3: CASMAGQNHSPLHF. In DNA form, the CDR3 reads TGTGCCAGCATGGCGGGACAGAACCATTCACCCCTCCACTTT.

The genes are TRBV11-3 and TRBJ1-4, with no clear D. This CDR3 contains 14 residues. Germline-derived CDR1 and CDR2 are SGHNT and YENEEA. With 5 bases removed from V and 6 bases from J, the gap between germline ends came to 13 bases. The CDR3, as DNA: TGTGCCAGCAGCCCCCGGTCCGGAGATGAAAAACTGTTTTTT. Its protein product is CASSPRSGDEKLFF.

The chain uses TRBV21-1 and TRBJ1-6. TRBV21-1 is classified as a pseudogene. This CDR3 has 11 amino acids. The CDR3 sequence: CASSNVSPLHF. The CDR3 region has the DNA TGTGCCAGCAGCAACGTTTCACCCCTCCACTTT.

The rearrangement joins TRBV7-2 to TRBJ1-2, with D tentatively TRBD1 (5 bases). The CDR3 spans 15 residues. Trimming removed 3 bases from V and 2 bases from J, with 13 bases in between. Germline V gene lookup returns CDR1 SGHTA and CDR2 FQGNSA. The CDR3 DNA sequence: TGTGCCAGCAGCTTCGGGGGTAGTTCGAACTATGGCTACACCTTC. Amino acids: CASSFGGSSNYGYTF.

The rearrangement joins TRBV19 to TRBJ1-4; TRBD1 might be the D (6 bases). The V gene lost 8 bases and the J gene lost 4 bases, with 11 bases spanning the gap. CDR1 is LNHDA, CDR2 SQIVND, per germline (reference sequence). This CDR3 has 13 amino acids. The CDR3 DNA sequence: TGTGCCAGTCGGACAGAAAATAATGAAAAACTGTTTTTT. Its translation is CASRTENNEKLFF.

This clone has a single count. V is TRBV30 and J is TRBJ2-7; 10 positions agree with TRBD1. This CDR3 is 12 amino acids long. Germline V lookup: CDR1 GTSNPN, CDR2 SVGIG (reference sequence). V trimming: 5 bases; J trimming: 3 bases; junction bases outside the gene matches: 1. For the CDR3, the DNA is TGTGCCTGGGGGACAGGGGTCTACGAGCAGTACTTC. Amino acids: CAWGTGVYEQYF.

The V call is TRBV4-1, the J call TRBJ2-2; 8 nucleotides match TRBD1. The CDR3 has 16 amino acids. Germline V gives CDR1 MGHRA, CDR2 YSYEKL. V shed 6 bases, J shed 5 bases, and the junction held 11 bases outside the gene matches. The CDR3 region is CASSDGQGAWTGELFF. As DNA, the CDR3 is TGCGCCAGCAGTGATGGCCAGGGGGCGTGGACCGGGGAGCTGTTTTTT.

The chain uses TRBV7-9 and TRBJ1-6, with D possibly being TRBD1 (5 bases). Per the germline V gene, CDR1 is SEHNR and CDR2 is FQNEAQ (reference sequence). The V and J ends lost 5 bases and 7 bases respectively, with 12 bases between them. This CDR3 has 14 amino acids. In DNA form, the CDR3 reads TGTGCCAGCAGCCAAACACAGGAGAATTCACCCCTCCACTTT. As protein: CASSQTQENSPLHF.